This section outlines one T cell receptor beta chain sequence together with its context. The antigen is not known. Read coverage stops 3 residues before the CDR3 terminus; the germline J gene supplies the remainder. The sample is drawn from a study of T cells in women clearing cervical HPV infection. Study summary: Case blood drawn at lesion detection; control blood after infection cleared. Case blood was drawn a median around 150 days after lesion detection. Study results and caveats: Richness plus V gene abundances separated cases from controls with AUC 0.7 to 0.9. Timing of associations relative to infection is unclear; T-cell subsets were not isolated.

Assay used: immunoSEQ multiplex PCR; TCRdb lists only in-frame clones, some missing. With around 40,000 clones in the sample, the ten largest clones hold around 6.4%. The germline gives CDR1 LGHNA, CDR2 YNFKEQ. The CDR3 has 16 residues. After removal of 6 bases from V and 4 bases from J, the junction contained 10 bases not matched to a gene. This chain joins TRBV4-2 and TRBJ1-4, with 8 bases lining up with TRBD1. The sequenced sample consisted of blood buffy coat. This receptor was taken from a woman between 18 and 75 years old with a cervical HPV16 infection that either progressed to CIN3+ or cleared (not recorded which). The part of the CDR3 DNA that was read is TGTGCCAGCAGAGAAGTGTCAGGGGGCTTTAATGAAAAA. Amino acids: CASREVSGGFNEK. The complete CDR3 reads CASREVSGGFNEKLFF.